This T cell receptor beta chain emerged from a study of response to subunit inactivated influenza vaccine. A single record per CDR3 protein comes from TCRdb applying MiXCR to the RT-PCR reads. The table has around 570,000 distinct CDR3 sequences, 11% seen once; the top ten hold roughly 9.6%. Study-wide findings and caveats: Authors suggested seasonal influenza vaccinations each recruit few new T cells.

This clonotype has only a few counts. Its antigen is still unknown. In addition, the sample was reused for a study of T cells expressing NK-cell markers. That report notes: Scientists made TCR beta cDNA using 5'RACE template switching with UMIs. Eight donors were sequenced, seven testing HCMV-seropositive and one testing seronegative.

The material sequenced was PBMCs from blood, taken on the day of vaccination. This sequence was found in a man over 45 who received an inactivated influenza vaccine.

CDR3 sequence: CASSYQDIQETQYF. In DNA, the CDR3 is TGTGCCAGCAGCTACCAGGACATCCAAGAGACCCAGTACTTC. V usage is TRBV7-9 and J usage is TRBJ2-5; possibly TRBD1 for D (5 bases). The CDR3 runs to 14 residues. The V end was cut by 4 bases, the J end by 1 base, with 10 bases between. The germline gives CDR1 SEHNR, CDR2 FQNEAQ (reference sequence).